This TCR beta chain was identified in a study of T cells after yellow fever vaccination. Overall study context: Preparation of fractions with low cell numbers was performed using SMART-Seq v4 Ultra Low Input. General study findings and limits: Among primary-vaccination clones, most reappeared after the booster, at about 95% for CD4 and approximately 90% for CD8. Among all clonotypes, a small share was observed in both CD4 and CD8 compartments. Weaker, the secondary response had a peak occurring faster, on day 5 versus 15.

TCRdb passed the 5' RACE reads through MiXCR, listing each CDR3 protein once. Here the sample spans roughly 120,000 distinct CDR3 sequences, 6.5% to 8% being singletons. The ends lost 0 bases at V and 10 bases at J; junction bases unmatched: 7. Germline V gene sequence: CDR1 DFQATT, CDR2 SNEGSKA (reference sequence). This CDR3 contains 15 residues. On this clonotype: The antigen is unknown.

The TCR sequence derives from a man aged 18 to 35 who received the YFV17D yellow fever vaccine. V and J are TRBV20-1 and TRBJ2-1, with 12 bases aligning to TRBD2. The sample consisted of CD4+ T cells sorted from PBMCs, taken 10 to 11 days after the first yellow fever vaccination. The CDR3 DNA sequence: TGCAGTGCTAGAGATCGTCTAGCGGGGGGGAAAGAGCAGTTCTTC. Its translation is CSARDRLAGGKEQFF.